This T cell receptor (beta chain) was documented in a study of blood T cell repertoires in COVID-19. About the research overall: The study drew acute and convalescent COVID-19 samples from the United States, Italy and Spain. PBMCs, B-cell-depleted T cells, or T cells were the source of the cDNA or gDNA that made up the material.

In the authors' workflow: Reference gene primer amplification in the assay estimated nucleated cell counts. Profiled with immunoSEQ multiplex PCR; TCRdb holds only in-frame clones, not every one. V and J calls and clone size are given by that table; D and trimming were obtained from the DNA. The sample includes 65,000 or so clones, 90% seen only once; the top ten take around 1.3%. Germline V gene data show CDR1 as ENHRY and CDR2 as SYGVKD. V shed 5 bases and J shed 0 bases, with 16 bases lying between them. This CDR3 is 16 amino acids long. The chain links TRBV10-3 to TRBJ1-2; D is undetermined. The sequencing input was peripheral blood. The source is a man aged 55 to 69 with acute or convalescent COVID-19. The CDR3 protein is CAISSGINGANYGYTF. Here the CDR3 DNA reads TGTGCCATCAGTTCCGGGATAAACGGGGCTAACTATGGCTACACCTTC.